A single TCR beta chain is shown here with its context. The antigen is not known. This entry belongs to a study of response to subunit inactivated influenza vaccine. TCRdb re-analysed the RT-PCR reads in MiXCR, keeping a single row per CDR3 protein. The sample holds fewer than 700,000 distinct CDR3 sequences; 13% are singletons and the top ten take roughly 14%. Study-level points and caveats: Authors suggested each seasonal influenza vaccination recruits few new T cells.

The sequence was collected from a man in his fifties who received an inactivated influenza vaccine. Sequences were derived from PBMCs from blood, sampled more than 35 days after vaccination.

CDR3: CASSVGAGWAKNIQYF. DNA of the CDR3: TGTGCCAGCAGCGTAGGAGCGGGGTGGGCCAAAAACATTCAGTACTTC. V usage is TRBV9 and J usage is TRBJ2-4, with TRBD2 matching over 7 bases. This CDR3 contains 16 residues. Germline V gene data show CDR1 as SGDLS and CDR2 as YYNGEE. V shed 0 bases and J 1 base; nucleotides not matched to a gene: 4. Full variable domain (remainder filled in from reference TRBV9 and TRBJ2-4): DSGVTQTPKHLITATGQRVTLRCSPRSGDLSVYWYQQSLDQGLQFLIQYYNGEERAKGNILERFSAQQFPDLHSELNLSSLELGDSALYFCASSVGAGWAKNIQYFGAGTRLSVL.